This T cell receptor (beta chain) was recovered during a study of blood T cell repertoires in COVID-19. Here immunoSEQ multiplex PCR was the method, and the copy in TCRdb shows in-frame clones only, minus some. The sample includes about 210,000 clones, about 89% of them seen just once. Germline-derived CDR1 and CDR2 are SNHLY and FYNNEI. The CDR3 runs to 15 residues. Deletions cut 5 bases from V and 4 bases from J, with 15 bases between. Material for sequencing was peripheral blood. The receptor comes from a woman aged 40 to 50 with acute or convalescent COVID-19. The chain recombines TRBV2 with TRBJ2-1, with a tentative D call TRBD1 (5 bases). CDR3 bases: TGTGCCAGCAGTTGGGAACAGGTGGGGTACAATGAGCAGTTCTTC. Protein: CASSWEQVGYNEQFF.